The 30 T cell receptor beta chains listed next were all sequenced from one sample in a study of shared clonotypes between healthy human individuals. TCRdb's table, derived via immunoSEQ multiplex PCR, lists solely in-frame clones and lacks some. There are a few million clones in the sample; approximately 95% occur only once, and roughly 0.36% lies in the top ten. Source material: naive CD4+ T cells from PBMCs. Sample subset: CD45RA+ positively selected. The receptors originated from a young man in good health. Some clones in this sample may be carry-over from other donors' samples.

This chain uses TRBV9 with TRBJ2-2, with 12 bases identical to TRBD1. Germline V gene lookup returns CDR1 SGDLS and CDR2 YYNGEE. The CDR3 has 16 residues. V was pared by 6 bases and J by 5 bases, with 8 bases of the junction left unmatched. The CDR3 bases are TGTGCCAGCAAGGAGGGACAGGGGGCTCGGACCGGGGAGCTGTTTTTT. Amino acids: CASKEGQGARTGELFF. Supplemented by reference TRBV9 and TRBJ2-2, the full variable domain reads DSGVTQTPKHLITATGQRVTLRCSPRSGDLSVYWYQQSLDQGLQFLIQYYNGEERAKGNILERFSAQQFPDLHSELNLSSLELGDSALYFCASKEGQGARTGELFFGEGSRLTVL.

CDR3 nucleotide sequence: TGTGCCAGCAGCCCGCTAGCGGGCTTCAAAACAGATACGCAGTATTTT. This sequence encodes CASSPLAGFKTDTQYF. The V gene is TRBV5-4, the J gene TRBJ2-3; the match to TRBD2 covers 8 bases. Germline CDR1 reads SGHNT; CDR2 reads YYREEE (reference sequence). The trim removed 4 bases at V and 3 bases at J, leaving 10 bases unmatched. The CDR3 sequence is 16 residues long. The variable domain in full, with the rest retrieved from reference TRBV5-4 and TRBJ2-3, is ETGVTQSPTHLIKTRGQQVTLRCSSQSGHNTVSWYQQALGQGPQFIFQYYREEENGRGNFPPRFSGLQFPNYSSELNVNALELDDSALYLCASSPLAGFKTDTQYFGPGTRLTVL.

This CDR3 is CATRQDYNSPLHF. The DNA of the CDR3 is TGTGCCACCAGACAGGATTATAATTCACCCCTCCACTTT. The gene calls are TRBV2 and TRBJ1-6, with a possible D match to TRBD1 (6 bases). Trimming took off 10 bases at V and 4 bases at J, with 11 bases between the two ends. This CDR3 is built from 13 residues. CDR1 and CDR2 (germline): SNHLY, FYNNEI.

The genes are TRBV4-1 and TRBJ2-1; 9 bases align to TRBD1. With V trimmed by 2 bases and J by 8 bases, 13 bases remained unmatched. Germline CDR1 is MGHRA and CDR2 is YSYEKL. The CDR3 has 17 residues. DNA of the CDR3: TGCGCCAGCAGCCAATATCAATTTGTACAGGGGGCCTATGAGCAGTTCTTC. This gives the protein CASSQYQFVQGAYEQFF.

This chain's CDR3 is CASSPGTSVNEQFF. CDR3 nucleotide sequence: TGTGCCAGCAGTCCCGGGACTAGCGTTAATGAGCAGTTCTTC. The chain joins TRBV28 to TRBJ2-1; 10 bases align to TRBD2. The germline gives CDR1 MDHEN, CDR2 SYDVKM. The length of the CDR3 is 14 residues. The V gene end was trimmed by 5 bases and the J gene end by 7 bases; junction bases not matched to a gene: 5.

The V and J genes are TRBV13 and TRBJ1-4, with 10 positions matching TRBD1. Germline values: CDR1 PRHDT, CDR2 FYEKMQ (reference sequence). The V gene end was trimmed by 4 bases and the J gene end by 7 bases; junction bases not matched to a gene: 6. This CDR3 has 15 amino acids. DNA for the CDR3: TGTGCCAGCAGCTCTGGTGGACAGGGGGGTGAAAAACTGTTTTTT. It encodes CASSSGGQGGEKLFF.

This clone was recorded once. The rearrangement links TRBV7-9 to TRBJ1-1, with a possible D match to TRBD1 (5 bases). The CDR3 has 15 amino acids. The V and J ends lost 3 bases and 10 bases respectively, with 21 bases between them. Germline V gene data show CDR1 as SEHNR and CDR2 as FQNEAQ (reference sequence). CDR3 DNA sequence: TGTGCCAGCAGCTTTGGATGGGGGAATCTGGGCGCAGCTTTCTTT. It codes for CASSFGWGNLGAAFF.

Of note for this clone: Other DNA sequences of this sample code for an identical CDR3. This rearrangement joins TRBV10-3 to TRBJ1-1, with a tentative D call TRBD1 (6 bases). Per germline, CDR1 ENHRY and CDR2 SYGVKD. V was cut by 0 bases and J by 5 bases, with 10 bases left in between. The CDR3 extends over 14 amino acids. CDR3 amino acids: CAISESGGSTEAFF. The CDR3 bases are TGTGCCATCAGTGAGTCGGGGGGCTCAACTGAAGCTTTCTTT.

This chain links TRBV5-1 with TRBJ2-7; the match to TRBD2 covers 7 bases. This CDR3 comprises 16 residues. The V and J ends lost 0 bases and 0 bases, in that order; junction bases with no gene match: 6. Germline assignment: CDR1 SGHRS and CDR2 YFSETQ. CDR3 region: CASSLVGLADSYEQYF. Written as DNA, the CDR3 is TGCGCCAGCAGCTTGGTTGGCCTAGCGGACTCCTACGAGCAGTACTTC.

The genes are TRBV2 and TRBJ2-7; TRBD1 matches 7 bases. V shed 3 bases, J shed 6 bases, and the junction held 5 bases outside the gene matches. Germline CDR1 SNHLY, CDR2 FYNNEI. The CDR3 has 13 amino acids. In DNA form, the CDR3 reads TGTGCCAGCAGTGAGGGTCCAGGGGGCGAGCAGTACTTC. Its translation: CASSEGPGGEQYF.

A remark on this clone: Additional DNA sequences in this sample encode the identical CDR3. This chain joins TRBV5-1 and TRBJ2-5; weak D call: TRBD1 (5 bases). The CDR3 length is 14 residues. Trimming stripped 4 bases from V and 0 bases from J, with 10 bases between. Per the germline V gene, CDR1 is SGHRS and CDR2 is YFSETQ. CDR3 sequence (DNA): TGCGCCAGCAGCACCGGCAGGGACCAAGAGACCCAGTACTTC. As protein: CASSTGRDQETQYF.

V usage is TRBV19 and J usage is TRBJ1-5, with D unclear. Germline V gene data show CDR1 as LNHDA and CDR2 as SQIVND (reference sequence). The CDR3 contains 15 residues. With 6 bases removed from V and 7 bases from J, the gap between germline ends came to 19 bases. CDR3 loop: CASSSQVRPPQPQHF. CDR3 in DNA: TGTGCCAGTAGCTCCCAGGTCCGTCCCCCCCAGCCCCAGCATTTT.

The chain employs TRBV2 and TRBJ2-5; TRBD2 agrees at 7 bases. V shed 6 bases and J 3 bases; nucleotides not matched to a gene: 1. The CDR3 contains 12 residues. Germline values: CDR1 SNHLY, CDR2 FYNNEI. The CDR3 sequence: CASRSGEETQYF. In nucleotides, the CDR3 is TGTGCCAGCAGGAGCGGGGAAGAGACCCAGTACTTC.

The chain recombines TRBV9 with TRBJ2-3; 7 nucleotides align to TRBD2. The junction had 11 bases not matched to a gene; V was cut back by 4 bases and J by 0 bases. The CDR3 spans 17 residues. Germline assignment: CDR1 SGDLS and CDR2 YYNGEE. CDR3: CASSPGTIPTSTDTQYF. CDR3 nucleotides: TGTGCCAGCAGCCCGGGGACTATCCCGACTAGCACAGATACGCAGTATTTT.

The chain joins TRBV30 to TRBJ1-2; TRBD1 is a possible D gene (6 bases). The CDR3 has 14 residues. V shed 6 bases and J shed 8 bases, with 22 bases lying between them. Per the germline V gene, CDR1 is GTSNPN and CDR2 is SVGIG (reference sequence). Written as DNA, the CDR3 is TGTGCCTGCAGCCGGCGGCAGGGGCCTTCAGGCTACACCTTC. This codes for CACSRRQGPSGYTF.

The CDR3 region has the DNA TGCGCCAGCAGCCCCCCCGGGACAGGGGGCCGGGAGACCCAGTACTTC. Translating gives CASSPPGTGGRETQYF. This rearrangement joins TRBV4-1 to TRBJ2-5; TRBD1 matches 12 bases. The CDR3 sequence is 16 residues long. V trimming: 4 bases; J trimming: 5 bases; junction bases outside the gene matches: 8. Germline CDR1 is MGHRA and CDR2 is YSYEKL.

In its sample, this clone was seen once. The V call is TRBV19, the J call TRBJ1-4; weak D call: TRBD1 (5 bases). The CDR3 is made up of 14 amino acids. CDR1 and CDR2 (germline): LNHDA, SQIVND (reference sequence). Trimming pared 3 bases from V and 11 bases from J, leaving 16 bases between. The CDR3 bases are TGTGCCAGTAGTATTCGACGGGGGGTCGAGAAACTGTTTTTT. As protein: CASSIRRGVEKLFF.

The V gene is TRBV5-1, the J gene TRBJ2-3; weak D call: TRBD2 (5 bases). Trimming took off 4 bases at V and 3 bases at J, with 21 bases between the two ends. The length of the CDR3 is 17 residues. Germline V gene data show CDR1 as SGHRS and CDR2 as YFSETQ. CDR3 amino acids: CASSREGRGITTDTQYF. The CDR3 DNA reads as TGCGCCAGCAGCCGGGAAGGGCGAGGAATCACGACAGATACGCAGTATTTT.

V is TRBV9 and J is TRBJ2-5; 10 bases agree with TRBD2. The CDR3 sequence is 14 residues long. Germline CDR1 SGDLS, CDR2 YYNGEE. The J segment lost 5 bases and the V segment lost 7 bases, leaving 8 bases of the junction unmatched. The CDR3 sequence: CASAAGGAGETQYF. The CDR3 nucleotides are TGTGCCAGCGCAGCGGGAGGGGCGGGGGAGACCCAGTACTTC.

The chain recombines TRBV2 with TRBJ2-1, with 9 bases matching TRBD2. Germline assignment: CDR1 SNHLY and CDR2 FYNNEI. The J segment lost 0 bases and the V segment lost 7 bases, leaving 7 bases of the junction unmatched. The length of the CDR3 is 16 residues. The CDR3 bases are TGTGCCAGCACCTCCGCACTAGCGGGCTCCTACAATGAGCAGTTCTTC. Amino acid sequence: CASTSALAGSYNEQFF.

In DNA, the CDR3 is TGTGCCAGCACCCAATCTGGACAGTTGGGCCGCTCTGGAAACACCATATATTTT. Translated: CASTQSGQLGRSGNTIYF. V gene TRBV28 combines with J gene TRBJ1-3; possible D gene TRBD1, 6 bases. CDR1 and CDR2 from the germline V gene are MDHEN and SYDVKM. CDR3 size: 18 residues. V was clipped by 7 bases and J by 0 bases, with 22 bases between them.

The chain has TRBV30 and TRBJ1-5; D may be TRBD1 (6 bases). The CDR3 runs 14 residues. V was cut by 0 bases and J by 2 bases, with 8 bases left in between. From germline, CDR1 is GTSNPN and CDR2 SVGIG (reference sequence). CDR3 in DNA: TGTGCCTGGAGTGTAAAGGGGGGCAATCAGCCCCAGCATTTT. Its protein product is CAWSVKGGNQPQHF.

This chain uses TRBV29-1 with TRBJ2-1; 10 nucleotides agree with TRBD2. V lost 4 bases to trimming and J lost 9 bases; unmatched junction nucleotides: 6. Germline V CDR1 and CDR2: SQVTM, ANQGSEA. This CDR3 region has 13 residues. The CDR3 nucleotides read TGCAGCGTTGCTAGCGGGAGACTCAGTGAGCAGTTCTTC. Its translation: CSVASGRLSEQFF.

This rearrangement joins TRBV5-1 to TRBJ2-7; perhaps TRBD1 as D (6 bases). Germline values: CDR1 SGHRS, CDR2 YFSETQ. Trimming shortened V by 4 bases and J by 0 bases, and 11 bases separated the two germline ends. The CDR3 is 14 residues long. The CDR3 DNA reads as TGCGCCAGCAGCATTACAGGGACCTCCTACGAGCAGTACTTC. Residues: CASSITGTSYEQYF.

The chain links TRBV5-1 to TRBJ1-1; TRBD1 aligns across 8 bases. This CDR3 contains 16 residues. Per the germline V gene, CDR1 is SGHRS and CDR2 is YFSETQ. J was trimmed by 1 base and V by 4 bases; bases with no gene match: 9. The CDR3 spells CASSPPGTGSNTEAFF. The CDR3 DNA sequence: TGCGCCAGCAGCCCTCCCGGGACAGGTTCGAACACTGAAGCTTTCTTT.

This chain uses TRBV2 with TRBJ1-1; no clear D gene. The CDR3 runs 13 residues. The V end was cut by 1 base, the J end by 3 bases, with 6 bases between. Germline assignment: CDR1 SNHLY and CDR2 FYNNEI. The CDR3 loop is CASSEGVDTEAFF. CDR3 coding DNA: TGTGCCAGCAGTGAAGGGGTGGACACTGAAGCTTTCTTT.

The CDR3 sequence is CASSYWTGGSTDTQYF. The CDR3 DNA is TGCGCCAGCAGCTATTGGACAGGGGGAAGCACAGATACGCAGTATTTT. This chain uses TRBV5-1 with TRBJ2-3; 10 bases match TRBD1. The junction had 4 bases not matched to a gene; V was cut back by 3 bases and J by 0 bases. The CDR3 runs 16 residues. The germline V gene encodes CDR1 SGHRS and CDR2 YFSETQ.

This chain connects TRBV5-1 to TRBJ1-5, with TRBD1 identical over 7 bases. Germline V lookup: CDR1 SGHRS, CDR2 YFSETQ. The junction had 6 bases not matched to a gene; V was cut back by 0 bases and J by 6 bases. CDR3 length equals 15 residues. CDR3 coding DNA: TGCGCCAGCAGCTTGGGGGACAGTATAACTCAGCCCCAGCATTTT. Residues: CASSLGDSITQPQHF.

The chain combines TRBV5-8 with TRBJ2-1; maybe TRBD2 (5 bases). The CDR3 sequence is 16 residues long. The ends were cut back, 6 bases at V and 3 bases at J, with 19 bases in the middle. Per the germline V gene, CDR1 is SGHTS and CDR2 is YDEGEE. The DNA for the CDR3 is TGTGCCAGCATCTCGGACCTCGGGGAAAGCTACAATGAGCAGTTCTTC. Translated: CASISDLGESYNEQFF.

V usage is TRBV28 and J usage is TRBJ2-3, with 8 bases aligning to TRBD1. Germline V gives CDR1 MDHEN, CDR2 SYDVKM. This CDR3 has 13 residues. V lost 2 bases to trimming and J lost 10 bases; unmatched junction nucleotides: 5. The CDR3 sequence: CASSLRGQGAQYF. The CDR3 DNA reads TGTGCCAGCAGTTTACGCGGACAGGGTGCGCAGTATTTT. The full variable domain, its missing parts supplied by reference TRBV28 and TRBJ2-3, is DVKVTQSSRYLVKRTGEKVFLECVQDMDHENMFWYRQDPGLGLRLIYFSYDVKMKEKGDIPEGYSVSREKKERFSLILESASTNQTSMYLCASSLRGQGAQYFGPGTRLTVL.